Presented here are 22 T cell receptor beta chains from one specimen sequenced in a study of cytomegalovirus exposure and HLA in healthy donors. A multiplex PCR was run with 60 Vbeta primers and 13 Jbeta primers. Measured with immunoSEQ multiplex PCR; TCRdb has only the in-frame clones, and not every one. The sample has around 140,000 clones; the top ten hold about 2.2%. Specimen: PBMCs. Receptors originate from a woman under 30 in good health and CMV-seronegative.

This sequence joins TRBV11-1 and TRBJ1-1; 8 positions match TRBD1. This CDR3 has 12 amino acids. J was trimmed by 10 bases and V by 8 bases; bases with no gene match: 9. CDR1 SGHAT and CDR2 FQDESV come from the germline V gene (reference sequence). In DNA, the CDR3 is TGTGCCAGCCGCACGACAGGGGCAGGAGCTTTCTTT. Translated, it gives CASRTTGAGAFF. Together with reference TRBV11-1 and TRBJ1-1, the CDR3 gives the full variable domain: EAEVAQSPRYKITEKSQAVAFWCDPISGHATLYWYRQILGQGPELLVQFQDESVVDDSQLPKDRFSAERLKGVDSTLKIQPAELGDSAMYLCASRTTGAGAFFGQGTRLTVV.

The V and J genes are TRBV11-2 and TRBJ2-5; tentatively, D is TRBD2 (6 bases). Germline V gene sequence: CDR1 SGHAT, CDR2 FQNNGV. Trimming removed 5 bases from V and 2 bases from J, with 21 bases in between. The CDR3 is 17 amino acids. The chain's CDR3 is CASSHLEVGGFQETQYF. CDR3 bases: TGTGCCAGCAGCCACTTAGAGGTTGGGGGGTTTCAAGAGACCCAGTACTTC.

This chain links TRBV27 with TRBJ1-1; TRBD1 matches at 7 bases. Germline loops: CDR1 MNHEY, CDR2 SMNVEV (reference sequence). The CDR3 spans 14 residues. Germline trimming cut 5 bases from V and 1 base from J; bases unmatched to any gene: 4. The CDR3 region has the DNA TGTGCCAGCAGTGTGACAGGGACGAACACTGAAGCTTTCTTT. Protein product: CASSVTGTNTEAFF.

The V call is TRBV7-2, the J call TRBJ2-2; 8 bases are shared with TRBD1. The CDR3 extends over 15 amino acids. Looked up from germline, CDR1 is SGHTA and CDR2 is FQGNSA. Trimming cost V 6 bases and J 0 bases; bases outside gene matches: 3. The CDR3 DNA reads TGTGCCAGCAGTCGACAGGGGACGAACACCGGGGAGCTGTTTTTT. Its protein is CASSRQGTNTGELFF.

The genes are TRBV30 and TRBJ1-2; no clear D. Germline V lookup: CDR1 GTSNPN, CDR2 SVGIG (reference sequence). The V gene lost 5 bases and the J gene lost 8 bases, with 12 bases spanning the gap. This CDR3 contains 11 residues. The CDR3 is CAWGGPRGYTF. In DNA, the CDR3 is TGTGCCTGGGGAGGCCCTCGCGGCTACACCTTC. The whole variable domain, filled in from reference TRBV30 and TRBJ1-2, reads SQTIHQWPATLVQPVGSPLSLECTVEGTSNPNLYWYRQAAGRGLQLLFYSVGIGQISSEVPQNLSASRPQDRQFILSSKKLLLSDSGFYLCAWGGPRGYTFGSGTRLTVV.

This sequence joins TRBV7-9 and TRBJ1-5; D not resolved. V lost 0 bases to trimming and J lost 2 bases, with 11 bases between them. The germline V gene encodes CDR1 SEHNR and CDR2 FQNEAQ (reference sequence). The CDR3 runs to 16 residues. The CDR3 DNA reads as TGTGCCAGCAGCTTAGCGGTTTCCCAGGGCAATCAGCCCCAGCATTTT. Translating gives CASSLAVSQGNQPQHF.

The V call is TRBV6-6, the J call TRBJ1-2; 8 bases map to TRBD1. CDR1 MNHNY and CDR2 SVGAGI come from the germline V gene (reference sequence). The V and J ends lost 0 bases and 3 bases, in that order; junction bases with no gene match: 6. This CDR3 contains 16 residues. The CDR3 sequence is CASSYSATGDHYGYTF. CDR3 bases: TGTGCCAGCAGTTACTCGGCGACAGGGGATCACTATGGCTACACCTTC.

The chain carries TRBV7-3 and TRBJ2-7; 11 positions match TRBD2. Trimming cost V 2 bases and J 0 bases; bases outside gene matches: 0. Germline V gene data show CDR1 as SGHTA and CDR2 as FQGTGA. The CDR3 sequence is 15 residues long. Written as DNA, the CDR3 is TGTGCCAGCAGCTTAGGGACTAGCGGCTCCTACGAGCAGTACTTC. Protein: CASSLGTSGSYEQYF.

The rearrangement links TRBV6-1 to TRBJ1-4; D call uncertain. V was clipped by 3 bases and J by 4 bases, with 9 bases between them. The CDR3 has 14 amino acids. Germline-derived CDR1 and CDR2 are MNHNS and SASEGT. The CDR3 here is CASSDPGFNEKLFF. The CDR3 coding sequence is TGTGCCAGCAGTGACCCCGGGTTTAATGAAAAACTGTTTTTT.

The gene calls are TRBV11-2 and TRBJ2-3, with 7 positions matching TRBD1. The CDR3 consists of 17 residues. V gave up 5 bases and J gave up 0 bases; unmatched junction bases: 11. The V gene's germline CDR1 is SGHAT and CDR2 FQNNGV. In DNA form, the CDR3 reads TGTGCCAGCAGCCGTTCATACGGGACAGATAGCACAGATACGCAGTATTTT. Translating it yields CASSRSYGTDSTDTQYF.

The chain joins TRBV9 to TRBJ1-5; TRBD1 aligns across 7 bases. Trimming cost V 3 bases and J 5 bases; bases outside gene matches: 5. The CDR3 extends over 14 amino acids. Germline CDR1 and CDR2: SGDLS and YYNGEE. The CDR3 DNA is TGTGCCAGCAGCGACGGGACAGCGGATCAGCCCCAGCATTTT. Translated, it gives CASSDGTADQPQHF.

About this clone: Other nucleotide sequences from this sample produce the same CDR3. The chain links TRBV5-4 to TRBJ2-5; D perhaps matches TRBD2 (7 bases). Germline CDR1 is SGHNT and CDR2 is YYREEE (reference sequence). V lost 4 bases and J 4 bases, leaving 17 bases between the germline ends. CDR3 size: 15 residues. CDR3 nucleotides: TGTGCCAGCAGCAATATGGGAGGGGGAACAGAGACCCAGTACTTC. Protein product: CASSNMGGGTETQYF.

The rearrangement links TRBV27 to TRBJ2-1; 9 nucleotides match TRBD2. Germline trimming cut 0 bases from V and 9 bases from J; bases unmatched to any gene: 9. Germline values: CDR1 MNHEY, CDR2 SMNVEV (reference sequence). The CDR3 totals 16 residues. CDR3 protein: CASSLSGLAGGLEQFF. DNA for the CDR3: TGTGCCAGCAGTTTATCGGGACTTGCGGGAGGGCTTGAGCAGTTCTTC.

V gene TRBV5-1 combines with J gene TRBJ2-2; D is uncertain. This CDR3 has 13 residues. The V gene's germline CDR1 is SGHRS and CDR2 YFSETQ. V was shortened by 0 bases and J by 6 bases, with 6 bases between the two germline ends. CDR3 residues: CASSLGGAGELFF. The DNA for the CDR3 is TGCGCCAGCAGCTTGGGCGGAGCCGGGGAGCTGTTTTTT.

The chain has TRBV27 and TRBJ1-5; TRBD1 agrees at 7 bases. V lost 0 bases to trimming and J lost 4 bases; unmatched junction nucleotides: 3. This CDR3 is 15 amino acids long. Germline CDR1 is MNHEY and CDR2 is SMNVEV (reference sequence). CDR3 sequence reads: CASSLSGQANQPQHF. The DNA for the CDR3 is TGTGCCAGCAGTTTATCCGGACAGGCTAATCAGCCCCAGCATTTT.

V is TRBV10-1 and J is TRBJ2-7; 8 bases are a match to TRBD2. Trimming removed 5 bases from V and 2 bases from J; junction bases left unmatched: 5. CDR3 length: 14 amino acids. CDR1 is WNHNN, CDR2 SYGVQD, per germline (reference sequence). This chain's CDR3 is CASSMGLEAYEQYF. Here the CDR3 DNA reads TGCGCCAGCAGTATGGGACTAGAAGCCTACGAGCAGTACTTC.

The chain's CDR3 is CASRGDTDRGPYYEQYV. The CDR3 nucleotides are TGTGCCAGCAGGGGGGATACCGACAGGGGGCCTTACTACGAGCAGTACGTC. The rearrangement joins TRBV21-1 to TRBJ2-7; the table's D call, TRBD1, was not checked against the DNA. TRBV21-1 is described as a pseudogene. The CDR3 contains 17 residues.

The chain has TRBV19 and TRBJ2-1, with D possibly being TRBD2 (6 bases). This CDR3 comprises 14 residues. Germline V gene sequence: CDR1 LNHDA, CDR2 SQIVND (reference sequence). The ends were cut back, 3 bases at V and 1 base at J, with 7 bases in the middle. The chain's CDR3 is CASSIGGSYNEQFF. The CDR3 DNA follows: TGTGCCAGTAGTATCGGGGGATCCTACAATGAGCAGTTCTTC. Based on the CDR3 plus reference TRBV19 and TRBJ2-1, the full variable domain is DGGITQSPKYLFRKEGQNVTLSCEQNLNHDAMYWYRQDPGQGLRLIYYSQIVNDFQKGDIAEGYSVSREKKESFPLTVTSAQKNPTAFYLCASSIGGSYNEQFFGPGTRLTVL.

V is TRBV7-2 and J is TRBJ1-2; D is unresolved. Per germline, CDR1 SGHTA and CDR2 FQGNSA. Trimming cost V 4 bases and J 4 bases, with 4 bases left between them. CDR3 length: 11 amino acids. CDR3 coding DNA: TGTGCCAGCAGCTCACTCTATGGCTACACCTTC. This codes for CASSSLYGYTF.

The chain uses TRBV10-1 and TRBJ1-1; TRBD1 aligns across 7 bases. Germline CDR1 and CDR2: WNHNN and SYGVQD (reference sequence). The V gene end was trimmed by 4 bases and the J gene end by 0 bases; junction bases not matched to a gene: 5. CDR3 length equals 15 residues. DNA of the CDR3: TGCGCCAGCAGTGCGCAACAGGGGATGAACACTGAAGCTTTCTTT. Translated: CASSAQQGMNTEAFF.

The CDR3 reads CASSEWSGGGNTIYF. The CDR3 nucleotides are TGTGCCAGCAGCGAATGGTCAGGGGGTGGAAACACCATATATTTT. J is TRBJ1-3 and V is TRBV9; 7 positions agree with TRBD1. Germline values: CDR1 SGDLS, CDR2 YYNGEE. This CDR3 has 15 residues. The V gene end was trimmed by 3 bases and the J gene end by 3 bases; junction bases not matched to a gene: 6.

The V and J genes are TRBV6-5 and TRBJ2-7, with 7 bases matching TRBD1. J lost 2 bases, V lost 7 bases, and 8 bases had no gene match. CDR1 and CDR2 from the germline V gene are MNHEY and SVGAGI. The CDR3 covers 14 residues. CDR3 residues: CASTSDRATYEQYF. The CDR3 DNA is TGTGCCAGCACTTCAGACAGGGCCACCTACGAGCAGTACTTC.